This entry describes one TCR beta chain. Its antigen is unidentified. Lactation, pregnancy, other autoimmune disease or uncontrolled infection excluded patients. The V gene's germline CDR1 is DFQATT and CDR2 SNEGSKA (reference sequence). This CDR3 has 15 residues. The J segment lost 4 bases and the V segment lost 2 bases, leaving 9 bases of the junction unmatched. This sample was taken from a study of T cells in Graves' hyperthyroidism and ophthalmopathy. Study in general: Peripheral blood was taken when the disease was first diagnosed, before any treatment began.

Study results and caveats: Separation of ophthalmopathy from stable hyperthyroidism was achieved by a 13 V-J model.

RNA transcripts provided the source from which TCR beta CDR3 regions were amplified. When the TCR CDR3 underwent first-round RT-PCR, the HTBI primer set was used. TCRdb passed the multiplex PCR reads through MiXCR, listing each CDR3 protein once. The sample gives hundreds of thousands of distinct CDR3 sequences, 14% to 15% of which show up once; approximately 4.3% is in the top ten. The specimen sequenced was blood. V usage is TRBV20-1 and J usage is TRBJ1-1; 8 nucleotides align to TRBD1. This receptor was obtained from a woman in her forties with Graves' ophthalmopathy. The CDR3 DNA reads as TGCAGTGCTAGACCCACGGACAGGGCAGGCACTGAAGCTTTCTTT. As protein: CSARPTDRAGTEAFF.